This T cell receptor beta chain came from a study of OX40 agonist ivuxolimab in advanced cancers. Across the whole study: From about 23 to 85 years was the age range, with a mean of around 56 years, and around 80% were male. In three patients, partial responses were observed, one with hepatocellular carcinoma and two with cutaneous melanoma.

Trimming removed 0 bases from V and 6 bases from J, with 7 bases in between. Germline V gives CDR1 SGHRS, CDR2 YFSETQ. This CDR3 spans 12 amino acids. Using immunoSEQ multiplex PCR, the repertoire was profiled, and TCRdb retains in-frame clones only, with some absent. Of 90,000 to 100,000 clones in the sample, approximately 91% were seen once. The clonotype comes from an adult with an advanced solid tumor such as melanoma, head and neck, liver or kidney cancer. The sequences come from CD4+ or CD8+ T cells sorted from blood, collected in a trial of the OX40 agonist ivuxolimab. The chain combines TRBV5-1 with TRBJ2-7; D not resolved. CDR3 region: CASSLVGSEQYF. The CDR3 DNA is TGCGCCAGCAGCTTGGTCGGGTCCGAGCAGTACTTC. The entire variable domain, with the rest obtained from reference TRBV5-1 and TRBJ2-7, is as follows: KAGVTQTPRYLIKTRGQQVTLSCSPISGHRSVSWYQQTPGQGLQFLFEYFSETQRNKGNFPGRFSGRQFSNSRSEMNVSTLELGDSALYLCASSLVGSEQYFGPGTRLTVT.